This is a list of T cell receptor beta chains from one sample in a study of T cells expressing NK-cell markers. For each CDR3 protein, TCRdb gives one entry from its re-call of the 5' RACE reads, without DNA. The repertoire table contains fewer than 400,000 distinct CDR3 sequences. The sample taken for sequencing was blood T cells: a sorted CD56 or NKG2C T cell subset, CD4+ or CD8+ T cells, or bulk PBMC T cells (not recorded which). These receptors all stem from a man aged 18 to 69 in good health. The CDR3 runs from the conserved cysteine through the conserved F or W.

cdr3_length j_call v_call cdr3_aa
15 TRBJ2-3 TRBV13 CASSLRIKSTDTQYF
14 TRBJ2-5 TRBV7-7 CASSPRGRRETQYF
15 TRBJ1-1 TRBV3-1 CASSRTRGWNTEAFF
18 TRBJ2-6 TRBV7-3 CASSPRGRGVSGANVLTF
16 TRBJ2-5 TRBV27 CASSSWTGRGQETQYF
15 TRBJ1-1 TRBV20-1 CSATQGGGEDTEAFF
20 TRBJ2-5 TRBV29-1 CSVASHPGRQNAERKETQYF
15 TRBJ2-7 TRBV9 CASSAGVGTYYEQYF
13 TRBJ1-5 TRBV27 CAIPLRSNQPQHF
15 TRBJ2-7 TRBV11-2 CASSAPGLAGTEQYF
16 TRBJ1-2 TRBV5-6 CASSLGPPTRGMGYTF
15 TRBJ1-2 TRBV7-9 CASSLEGTTVSGYTF
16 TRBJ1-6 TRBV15 CATSGQQSSYNSPLHF
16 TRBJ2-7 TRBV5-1 CASSLELRGSSYEQYF
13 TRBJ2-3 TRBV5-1 CASSYRQEDTQYF
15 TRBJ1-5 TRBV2 CASRKQGTFNQPQHF
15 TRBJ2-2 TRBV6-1 CASSRTGGRAGELFF
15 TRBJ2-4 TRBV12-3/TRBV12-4 CASSFPGGPKNIQYF
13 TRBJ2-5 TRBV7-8 CASTLRARETQYF
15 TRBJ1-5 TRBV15 CATSRAEGGNQPQHF
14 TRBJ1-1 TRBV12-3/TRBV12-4 CASSPGPRNTEAFF
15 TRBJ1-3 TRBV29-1 CSVRTGSNSGNTIYF
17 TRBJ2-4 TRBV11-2 CASSPFGGRGAKNIQYF
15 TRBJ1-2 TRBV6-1 CASSEGGGPGYGYTF
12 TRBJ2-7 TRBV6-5 CASSAQGYEQYF
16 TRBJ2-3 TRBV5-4 CASSLDQTSGTDTQYF
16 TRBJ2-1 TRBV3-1 CASSKGGGSKSGEQFF
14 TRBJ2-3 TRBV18 CASSPKTHGDTQYF
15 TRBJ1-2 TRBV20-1 CSARDRNGGREGYTF
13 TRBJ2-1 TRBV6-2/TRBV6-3 CASSPDFNNEQFF
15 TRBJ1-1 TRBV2 CASSLTRTGGTEAFF
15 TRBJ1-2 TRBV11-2 CASSLTGTGGGGYTF
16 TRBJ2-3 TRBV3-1 CASSQARRGPADTQYF
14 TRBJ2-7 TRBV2 CASSLSAFSWMQYF
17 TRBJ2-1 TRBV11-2 CASSLWGLISSYNEQFF
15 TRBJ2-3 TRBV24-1 CATSDSGVVADTQYF
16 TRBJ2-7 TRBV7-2 CASSLTDTGGPYEQYF
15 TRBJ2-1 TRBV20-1 CSASDPGTRKNEQFF
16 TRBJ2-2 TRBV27 CASRASGVTNTGELFF
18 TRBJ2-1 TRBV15 CATSRGAGQGRSYNEQFF
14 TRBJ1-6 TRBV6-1 CASRDGNYNSPLHF
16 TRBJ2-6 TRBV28 CASSHRQGGRANVLTF